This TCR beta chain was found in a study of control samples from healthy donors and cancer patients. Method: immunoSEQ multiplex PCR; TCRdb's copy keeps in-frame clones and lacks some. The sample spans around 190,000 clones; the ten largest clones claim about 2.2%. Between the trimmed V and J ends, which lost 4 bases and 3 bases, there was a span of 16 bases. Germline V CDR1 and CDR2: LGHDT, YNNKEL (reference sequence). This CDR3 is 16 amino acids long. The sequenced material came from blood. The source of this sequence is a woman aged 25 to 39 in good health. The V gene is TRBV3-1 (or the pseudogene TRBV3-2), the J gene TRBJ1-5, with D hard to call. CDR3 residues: CASSPYSDGYNQPQHF. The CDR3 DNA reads TGTGCCAGCAGCCCATACAGCGACGGTTACAATCAGCCCCAGCATTTT.